Each of the 12 T cell receptor beta chains below was sequenced from the same sample in a study of tumor-infiltrating lymphocytes in primary liver carcinoma. Without any cell sorting, roughly 20-33 mg of bulk tissue yielded co-extracted RNA and DNA. cDNA specific to TCR beta was made from around 470 ng of total RNA, with a constant-region primer employed for priming. Libraries covering TCR beta were generated through three nested multiplex PCR rounds (using a slightly modified ARM-PCR). PCR rounds one and two used TRBV1-TRBV30 forward primers with a C-beta reverse primer for approximately 10 cycles each. Using its own MiXCR run on the multiplex PCR reads, TCRdb lists one record per CDR3 protein. The top ten clones hold roughly 30% of a sample with roughly 30,000 distinct CDR3 sequences, approximately 71% of them seen once. Source material: liver tumor tissue from sampling region 3. Subset here: tumor region T3, left-lateral pole. The receptor source for this set is a woman in her twenties or thirties with primary liver carcinoma and hepatitis B virus infection.

Remarks on this clonotype: A junction end diverges from the germline sequence, so it may reflect a read error. V is TRBV4-3 and J is TRBJ2-1, with 7 bases lining up with TRBD2. Per germline, CDR1 LGHNA and CDR2 YSLEER. The CDR3 totals 16 residues. The CDR3 DNA is TGCACCAGCAGCCAAGATTGGGACTACATCTACAATGAGCAGTTCTTC. Protein: CTSSQDWDYIYNEQFF.

Details on this clonotype: A read error may account for a junction end that differs from germline. The chain employs TRBV4-3 and TRBJ2-7; 7 positions agree with TRBD2. In germline, CDR1 is LGHNA, CDR2 YSLEER. The length of the CDR3 is 18 residues. CDR3 bases: TGCGCCAGGAGCCAAGCTGTGACGGGGGGTCACATTAGCTGCGAACAGTACTTC. Translated: CARSQAVTGGHISCEQYF.

This clonotype appeared a single time. Being one base from a much bigger clone, this may be a read error. The chain couples TRBV7-9 to TRBJ2-7; D ambiguous. The germline V gene has CDR1 SEHNR and CDR2 FQNEAQ (reference sequence). V shed 8 bases and J shed 4 bases, with 21 bases lying between them. The CDR3 covers 15 residues. CDR3 protein: CASGWGLVAPYEQYF. The CDR3 nucleotides read TGTGCCAGCGGCTGGGGATTAGTCGCACCTTACGAGCAGTACTTC.

For this clonotype: This may stem from a read error, because a much larger clone lies one nucleotide away. The V call is TRBV11-2, the J call TRBJ1-1; 7 bases line up with TRBD1. Germline-derived CDR1 and CDR2 are SGHAT and FQNNGV. The CDR3 length is 16 residues. CDR3 coding DNA: TGTGTCGGCAGCTCCTTAACAGGGGATTGGAACACTGAAGCTTTCTTT. Its translation: CVGSSLTGDWNTEAFF.

Comment on this clonotype: A read error may be the cause here, since a much bigger clone is one base away. J is TRBJ2-7 and V is TRBV13; TRBD2 might be the D (5 bases). The CDR3 sequence is 12 residues long. CDR1 and CDR2 from the germline V gene are PRHDT and FYEKMQ (reference sequence). Trimming left V 5 bases short and J 2 bases short, with 7 bases between. In nucleotides, the CDR3 is TGTGCCAGCAGCCGAGGGACCTACGAGCAGTACTTC. This encodes CASSRGTYEQYF.

Comment on this clonotype: One junction end disagrees with the germline gene, perhaps due to a read error. V usage is TRBV24-1 and J usage is TRBJ2-5; the match to TRBD2 covers 7 bases. Germline-derived CDR1 and CDR2 are KGHDR and SFDVKD. This CDR3 comprises 16 residues. CDR3 DNA sequence: TGTGCCACCAGAGATTTCCAAAGCGGGGCTAAAGAGGCCCAGTACTTC. The encoded protein is CATRDFQSGAKEAQYF.

For this clonotype: Given a much more abundant clone one base away, this may be a read error. This rearrangement joins TRBV2 to TRBJ2-1; TRBD2 agrees at 14 bases. V lost 1 base and J lost 7; bases outside the gene matches: 6. The CDR3 consists of 17 residues. CDR1 is SNHLY, CDR2 FYNNEI, per germline. In nucleotides, the CDR3 is TGTGCCAGCAGTGAAGTGCTGACTAGCGGGAGGGCTAATGAGCAGTTCTTC. This encodes CASSEVLTSGRANEQFF.

As for this clonotype: This likely comes from a read error, as the CDR3 has no conserved phenylalanine or tryptophan at its end. This rearrangement joins TRBV30 to TRBJ1-6; tentatively, D is TRBD1 (5 bases). V was shortened by 6 bases and J by 9 bases, with 12 bases between the two germline ends. The germline V gene has CDR1 GTSNPN and CDR2 SVGIG (reference sequence). The CDR3 contains 12 residues. CDR3 nucleotides: TGTGCCTGTACCTGGGGGGGTTCACCCCTCCACTTA. Protein sequence: CACTWGGSPLHL.

As concerns this clonotype: A much larger clone differs by one base, so this may be a read error. This chain links TRBV11-2 with TRBJ2-2, with 7 bases identical to TRBD2. CDR1 SGHAT and CDR2 FQNNGV come from the germline V gene. The CDR3 sequence is 16 residues long. The DNA for the CDR3 is TGTGCCAGCACCTTGGAAACCGGACTAGTCACCGGGGAGCTGGTTTTT. Protein sequence: CASTLETGLVTGELVF.

In its sample, this clonotype was seen a few times. The V gene is TRBV10-3, the J gene TRBJ2-5, with D possibly TRBD1 on 6 matching bases. This CDR3 comprises 13 residues. From germline, CDR1 is ENHRY and CDR2 SYGVKD. Trimming cost V 7 bases and J 5 bases, with 14 bases left between them. CDR3 region: CAINGATGETQYF. The CDR3, as DNA: TGTGCCATCAATGGGGCAACAGGGGAGACCCAGTACTTC.

Details on this clonotype: A clone one base away is much larger, so this may be a read error. The chain couples TRBV12-3 or TRBV12-4 to TRBJ1-5, with a possible D match to TRBD1 (6 bases). V shed 3 bases and J shed 1 base, with 16 bases lying between them. There are 17 residues in the CDR3. The CDR3 DNA sequence: TGTGCCAGCAGTTTGGGCACAGGGCAGGGAAGCAATCAGCCCCAGCATTTT. Its protein is CASSLGTGQGSNQPQHF.

This clonotype was seen a few times. The chain uses TRBV15 and TRBJ2-5; 7 bases are shared with TRBD1. The CDR3 sequence is 14 residues long. Germline loops: CDR1 LNHNV, CDR2 YYDKDF (reference sequence). V dropped 4 bases and J dropped 5; count of bases not matched to a gene: 7. The CDR3 DNA is TGTGCCACCAGCACAAACAGGGGAAGGGAGACCCAGTACTTC. This translates into CATSTNRGRETQYF. Supplemented by reference TRBV15 and TRBJ2-5, the full variable domain reads DAMVIQNPRYQVTQFGKPVTLSCSQTLNHNVMYWYQQKSSQAPKLLFHYYDKDFNNEADTPDNFQSRRPNTSFCFLDIRSPGLGDTAMYLCATSTNRGRETQYFGPGTRLLVL.